Listed here are 3 T cell receptor beta chains from one sample, sequenced in a study of T cell responses to AZD1222 COVID-19 vaccine. Method: immunoSEQ multiplex PCR; TCRdb's copy keeps in-frame clones and lacks some. The sample shows about 150,000 clones, more than 75% of them seen only once. Sequencing was performed on peripheral blood, taken on day 0 of AZD1222 vaccination. Receptor source: an adult in good health.

This clone was seen just once. The rearrangement links TRBV25-1 to TRBJ2-5; 7 nucleotides line up with TRBD2. The V segment lost 2 bases and the J segment 4 bases; nucleotides outside the gene matches: 7. This CDR3 is built from 15 residues. Germline V lookup: CDR1 MGHDK, CDR2 SYGVNS. The CDR3, as DNA: TGTGCCAGCAGTGAAGAGACTAGCTTTGGAGAGACCCAGTACTTC. Its translation is CASSEETSFGETQYF.

The J gene is TRBJ1-5, the V gene TRBV10-3; TRBD1 agrees at 7 bases. The CDR3 runs to 16 residues. CDR1 is ENHRY and CDR2 is SYGVKD in the germline V gene. V gave up 2 bases and J gave up 5 bases; unmatched junction bases: 9. CDR3 in DNA: TGTGCCATCAGTGAGACAAAGCAGGGGGGGGATCAGCCCCAGCATTTT. It encodes CAISETKQGGDQPQHF.

The chain is built from TRBV27 and TRBJ2-7; 8 positions agree with TRBD2. Germline CDR1 is MNHEY and CDR2 is SMNVEV (reference sequence). The CDR3 runs to 14 residues. With 3 bases clipped from V and 2 bases from J, the junction kept 3 bases outside the gene matches. DNA of the CDR3: TGTGCCAGCAGTTTTGCGGGGGGCACCTACGAGCAGTACTTC. Amino acids: CASSFAGGTYEQYF.